The 31 T cell receptor beta chains in this list originate from one sample, sequenced in a study of vaccination and CD4 T cells after COVID-19. The time point here: late sampling 161 to 241 days after vaccination in a few convalescent patients. The treatment was: roughly nine-day PBMC culture with coronavirus spike peptide pools or control peptides (ViraFEST assay). Antigens for these TCRs are unknown. An Oncomine TCR Beta short-read assay was used to sequence the DNA from cultured CD4+ T cells. TCRdb fed the PCR reads into MiXCR, producing one record per CDR3 protein. The data contain around 18,000 distinct CDR3 sequences, around 52% of them singletons. The source was CD4+ T cells from blood, cultured in vitro, collected about 7 months after SARS-CoV-2 vaccination. Source of these receptors: a human donor who had recovered from COVID-19.

The chain combines TRBV6-5 with TRBJ2-5; either TRBD1 or TRBD2 may fit D (6 bases each). Germline lookup yields CDR1 MNHEY and CDR2 SVGAGI. V shed 2 bases and J shed 5 bases, with 9 bases lying between them. CDR3 length: 13 residues. The DNA for the CDR3 is TGTGCCAGCAGTTACCGGGGGCGGGAGACCCAGTACTTC. Protein product: CASSYRGRETQYF.

This chain joins TRBV30 and TRBJ1-2; unclear D gene. The CDR3 has 14 residues. The V and J ends lost 4 bases and 4 bases respectively, with 16 bases between them. Germline values: CDR1 GTSNPN, CDR2 SVGIG (reference sequence). The CDR3 DNA reads TGTGCCTGGACCGTGGGCATTGGGGTCTATGGCTACACCTTC. Translated: CAWTVGIGVYGYTF.

In regard to this clonotype: A junction end diverges from the germline sequence, so it may reflect a read error. J is TRBJ2-3 and V is TRBV6-5; 10 nucleotides line up with TRBD2. This CDR3 spans 13 amino acids. CDR1 is MNHEY and CDR2 is SVGAGI in the germline V gene. This chain's CDR3 is CASSYSPGTSEIF. For the CDR3, the DNA is TGTGCCAGCAGTTACTCGCCCGGGACTAGCGAAATTTTT.

The V call is TRBV20-1, the J call TRBJ1-4; the D gene is possibly TRBD1 (5 bases). The CDR3 totals 12 residues. Trimming removed 3 bases from V and 7 bases from J, with 9 bases in between. CDR1 is DFQATT and CDR2 is SNEGSKA in the germline V gene (reference sequence). Written as DNA, the CDR3 is TGCAGTGCTAGGGACCAGGGTGAAAAACTGTTTTTT. Amino acids: CSARDQGEKLFF.

This clonotype was recorded only once. The chain links TRBV20-1 to TRBJ2-3; D unresolved. Trimming removed 2 bases at V and 4 bases at J, with 13 bases between. The CDR3 runs 14 residues. CDR1 and CDR2 (germline): DFQATT, SNEGSKA (reference sequence). The CDR3 DNA reads as TGCAGTGCTAGACGCCCCGGTTTCGCAGATACGCAGTATTTT. Protein: CSARRPGFADTQYF.

This clonotype was detected only a few times. The chain uses TRBV20-1 and TRBJ1-5, with D unclear. CDR3 length: 15 residues. With 0 bases removed from V and 0 bases from J, the gap between germline ends came to 9 bases. CDR1 DFQATT and CDR2 SNEGSKA come from the germline V gene (reference sequence). CDR3 residues: CSARDPNDSNQPQHF. CDR3 bases: TGCAGTGCTAGAGATCCGAATGATAGCAATCAGCCCCAGCATTTT.

The J gene is TRBJ2-7, the V gene TRBV2, with 8 bases that match TRBD2. There are 14 residues in the CDR3. Germline V gene lookup returns CDR1 SNHLY and CDR2 FYNNEI. The J segment lost 3 bases and the V segment lost 3 bases, leaving 4 bases of the junction unmatched. Here the CDR3 DNA reads TGTGCCAGCAGTGATGCGGGAGGAGGCTACGAGCAGTACTTC. Amino acid sequence: CASSDAGGGYEQYF.

This clonotype came up once. The J gene is TRBJ1-3, the V gene TRBV20-1; no firm D call. The CDR3 loop spans 16 amino acids. Trimming stripped 0 bases from V and 0 bases from J, with 12 bases between. The V gene's germline CDR1 is DFQATT and CDR2 SNEGSKA (reference sequence). CDR3 sequence reads: CSARDPTFSSGNTIYF. CDR3 nucleotides: TGCAGTGCTAGAGATCCGACGTTTTCCTCTGGAAACACCATATATTTT.

This clonotype showed up just a few times. The CDR3 sequence is CARSEDNYGYTF. The CDR3 DNA reads as TGTGCCAGGTCCGAGGATAACTATGGCTACACCTTC. The V gene is TRBV30, the J gene TRBJ1-2, with D unresolved. The CDR3 consists of 12 residues. Trimming took off 8 bases at V and 1 base at J, with 11 bases between the two ends. Looked up from germline, CDR1 is GTSNPN and CDR2 is SVGIG (reference sequence).

The V gene is TRBV6-1, the J gene TRBJ1-2; D uncertain. The CDR3 spans 13 residues. The germline CDR1 and CDR2 sequences are MNHNS and SASEGT. With 3 bases removed from V and 4 bases from J, the gap between germline ends came to 9 bases. The CDR3 nucleotides are TGTGCCAGCAGTGAGCAGCAGATCTATGGCTACACCTTC. This encodes CASSEQQIYGYTF.

V gene TRBV4-2 combines with J gene TRBJ2-5; 12 nucleotides agree with TRBD2. Germline values: CDR1 LGHNA, CDR2 YNFKEQ. This CDR3 is built from 17 residues. The junction had 10 bases not matched to a gene; V was cut back by 1 base and J by 7 bases. The CDR3 spells CASSQASGGGSRATQYF. The CDR3 bases are TGTGCCAGCAGCCAAGCTAGCGGGGGGGGTTCGAGGGCGACCCAGTACTTC.

The chain has TRBV10-3 and TRBJ2-5; D gene ambiguous. V shed 2 bases and J shed 2 bases, with 9 bases lying between them. This CDR3 contains 14 residues. Germline-derived CDR1 and CDR2 are ENHRY and SYGVKD. The CDR3 DNA reads TGTGCCATCAGTGAGACCACCGCACAAGAGACCCAGTACTTC. The encoded protein is CAISETTAQETQYF.

The chain combines TRBV15 with TRBJ2-7, with a possible D match to TRBD1 (5 bases). Germline loops: CDR1 LNHNV, CDR2 YYDKDF (reference sequence). Trimming took off 1 base at V and 9 bases at J, with 16 bases between the two ends. The CDR3 extends over 14 amino acids. In DNA form, the CDR3 reads TGTGCCACCAGCAGAGGGGGCAGAGAAAATGGGCAGTACTTC. Translating it yields CATSRGGRENGQYF.

V gene TRBV25-1 combines with J gene TRBJ2-4, with D perhaps assigned TRBD1 or TRBD2 (5 bases each). In germline, CDR1 is MGHDK, CDR2 SYGVNS. Trimming pared 8 bases from V and 3 bases from J, leaving 17 bases between. The CDR3 contains 15 residues. The CDR3 DNA reads TGTGCCAGCGGGGGAAAGTGGTTCGGCAAAAACATTCAGTACTTC. Translated, it gives CASGGKWFGKNIQYF.

V and J are TRBV15 and TRBJ2-7; D call uncertain. CDR3 length: 12 residues. Trimming removed 0 bases from V and 6 bases from J, with 6 bases in between. Germline V gene lookup returns CDR1 LNHNV and CDR2 YYDKDF (reference sequence). CDR3 bases: TGTGCCACCAGCAGAGACCACAGCGAGCAGTACTTC. Translating it yields CATSRDHSEQYF.

This chain uses TRBV7-2 with TRBJ2-5; 8 bases map to TRBD2. The trim removed 3 bases at V and 6 bases at J, leaving 3 bases unmatched. This CDR3 has 13 amino acids. Germline CDR1 SGHTA, CDR2 FQGNSA. The CDR3 loop reads CASSFRGGQTQYF. DNA of the CDR3: TGTGCCAGCAGCTTCCGCGGGGGGCAGACCCAGTACTTC.

This chain uses TRBV5-8 with TRBJ1-2; a weak D match, TRBD1 (5 bases). This CDR3 region has 13 residues. CDR1 is SGHTS and CDR2 is YDEGEE in the germline V gene. Trimming left V 2 bases short and J 8 bases short, with 13 bases between. CDR3 bases: TGTGCCAGCAGCTTCGGGGGATCAACGGGCTACACCTTC. Translation gives CASSFGGSTGYTF.

The rearrangement links TRBV4-1 to TRBJ2-5; 8 bases line up with TRBD2. The CDR3 extends over 15 amino acids. V was pared by 1 base and J by 4 bases, with 5 bases of the junction left unmatched. The V gene's germline CDR1 is MGHRA and CDR2 YSYEKL. CDR3 residues: CASSQVGLAGETQYF. The CDR3 coding sequence is TGCGCCAGCAGCCAAGTTGGGCTAGCGGGAGAGACCCAGTACTTC.

This clonotype appeared a few times. The chain carries TRBV15 and TRBJ1-2; TRBD1 might be the D (6 bases). The CDR3 consists of 15 residues. Trimming removed 3 bases from V and 7 bases from J, with 18 bases in between. Looked up from germline, CDR1 is LNHNV and CDR2 is YYDKDF (reference sequence). As DNA, the CDR3 is TGTGCCACCAGCAGGACCCCTCGGGGGGGGGCTGGCTACACCTTC. Residues: CATSRTPRGGAGYTF.

The CDR3 DNA sequence: TGTGCCAGCAGATTACTAGCCCTCAGCTCCTACGAGCAGTACTTC. Protein sequence: CASRLLALSSYEQYF. The J gene is TRBJ2-7, the V gene TRBV6-5, with a weak D call TRBD2 (6 bases). The CDR3 consists of 15 residues. The ends were cut back, 6 bases at V and 0 bases at J, with 15 bases in the middle. Germline CDR1 is MNHEY and CDR2 is SVGAGI.

By its share, this clonotype is medium-sized. The CDR3: CASSQGGGANYGYTF. The CDR3 DNA sequence: TGCGCCAGCAGCCAAGGGGGGGGGGCGAACTATGGCTACACCTTC. The J gene is TRBJ1-2, the V gene TRBV4-1; D is possibly TRBD1 (6 bases). The CDR3 is made up of 15 amino acids. V was pared by 1 base and J by 2 bases, with 11 bases between. In germline, CDR1 is MGHRA, CDR2 YSYEKL.

The rearrangement joins TRBV2 to TRBJ1-6, with D uncertain. Trimming stripped 7 bases from V and 12 bases from J, with 16 bases between. CDR3 size: 13 residues. CDR1 is SNHLY and CDR2 is FYNNEI in the germline V gene. This CDR3 is CASKVVPEVPLHF. CDR3 coding DNA: TGTGCCAGCAAAGTCGTCCCGGAGGTACCCCTCCACTTT.

J is TRBJ2-5 and V is TRBV2; D uncertain. CDR3 length equals 15 residues. Trimming pared 0 bases from V and 0 bases from J, leaving 8 bases between. Germline-derived CDR1 and CDR2 are SNHLY and FYNNEI. The CDR3 region is CASSEASGYQETQYF. The CDR3 region has the DNA TGTGCCAGCAGTGAAGCCTCTGGCTACCAAGAGACCCAGTACTTC.

V is TRBV6-2 or TRBV6-3 and J is TRBJ2-1, with 10 bases lining up with TRBD2. CDR1 is MNHEY and CDR2 is SVGEGT in the germline V gene. The length of the CDR3 is 12 residues. V lost 6 bases, J lost 16 bases, and 9 bases stayed unmatched. CDR3 region: CASSHASGSFFF. CDR3 DNA: TGTGCCAGCAGCCACGCTAGCGGGAGTTTCTTCTTC.

The genes are TRBV30 and TRBJ1-2; a possible D gene is TRBD1 (5 bases). The CDR3 extends over 14 amino acids. V shed 3 bases and J shed 4 bases, with 15 bases lying between them. Germline-derived CDR1 and CDR2 are GTSNPN and SVGIG (reference sequence). CDR3 region: CAWSPMGGSYGYTF. The CDR3, as DNA: TGTGCCTGGAGCCCCATGGGGGGTTCCTATGGCTACACCTTC.

The V gene is TRBV5-4, the J gene TRBJ2-1, with 9 nucleotides matching TRBD2. Unmatched junction bases numbered 6, after V lost 4 bases and J lost 7 bases. Germline CDR1 SGHNT, CDR2 YYREEE (reference sequence). The CDR3 has 14 residues. CDR3 protein: CASSEGLARNEQFF. The CDR3 coding sequence is TGTGCCAGCAGCGAAGGACTAGCGAGGAATGAGCAGTTCTTC. The full variable domain, its missing parts supplied by reference TRBV5-4 and TRBJ2-1, is ETGVTQSPTHLIKTRGQQVTLRCSSQSGHNTVSWYQQALGQGPQFIFQYYREEENGRGNFPPRFSGLQFPNYSSELNVNALELDDSALYLCASSEGLARNEQFFGPGTRLTVL.

The chain couples TRBV20-1 to TRBJ2-3; TRBD2 matches 9 bases. The CDR3 is 15 residues long. Germline trimming cut 3 bases from V and 0 bases from J; bases unmatched to any gene: 4. Germline loops: CDR1 DFQATT, CDR2 SNEGSKA (reference sequence). The CDR3 nucleotides are TGCAGTGCTAGCGCTAGCGGGGCCAGCACAGATACGCAGTATTTT. Translation: CSASASGASTDTQYF.

This chain connects TRBV19 to TRBJ1-5; D possibly corresponds to TRBD1 (5 bases). V was clipped by 7 bases and J by 4 bases, with 11 bases between them. CDR1 and CDR2 from the germline V gene are LNHDA and SQIVND (reference sequence). The CDR3 consists of 13 residues. Here the CDR3 reads CASIGGWNQPQHF. In DNA form, the CDR3 reads TGTGCCAGTATCGGGGGTTGGAATCAGCCCCAGCATTTT.

This clonotype was counted only a few times. The rearrangement joins TRBV20-1 to TRBJ1-2; D is undetermined. Trimming cost V 0 bases and J 3 bases, with 14 bases left between them. The germline CDR1 and CDR2 sequences are DFQATT and SNEGSKA (reference sequence). The CDR3 runs to 15 residues. CDR3 coding DNA: TGCAGTGCTAGAGATCGTCGAACGGGCGACTATGGCTACACCTTC. This sequence encodes CSARDRRTGDYGYTF.

The rearrangement uses TRBV6-5 and TRBJ1-1, with 12 bases matching TRBD1. This CDR3 is 13 amino acids long. Unmatched junction bases numbered 2, after V lost 4 bases and J lost 8 bases. Germline assignment: CDR1 MNHEY and CDR2 SVGAGI. The CDR3 reads CASSSGTGGEAFF. The CDR3 nucleotides are TGTGCCAGCAGTTCCGGGACAGGGGGCGAAGCTTTCTTT.

This clonotype has a handful of counts. This chain links TRBV6-1 with TRBJ2-1; maybe TRBD1 (6 bases). The germline CDR1 and CDR2 sequences are MNHNS and SASEGT. V lost 6 bases to trimming and J lost 6 bases, with 15 bases between them. CDR3 length equals 14 residues. The CDR3 is CASRWGRISNEQFF. Written as DNA, the CDR3 is TGTGCCAGCAGATGGGGGCGAATAAGCAATGAGCAGTTCTTC.